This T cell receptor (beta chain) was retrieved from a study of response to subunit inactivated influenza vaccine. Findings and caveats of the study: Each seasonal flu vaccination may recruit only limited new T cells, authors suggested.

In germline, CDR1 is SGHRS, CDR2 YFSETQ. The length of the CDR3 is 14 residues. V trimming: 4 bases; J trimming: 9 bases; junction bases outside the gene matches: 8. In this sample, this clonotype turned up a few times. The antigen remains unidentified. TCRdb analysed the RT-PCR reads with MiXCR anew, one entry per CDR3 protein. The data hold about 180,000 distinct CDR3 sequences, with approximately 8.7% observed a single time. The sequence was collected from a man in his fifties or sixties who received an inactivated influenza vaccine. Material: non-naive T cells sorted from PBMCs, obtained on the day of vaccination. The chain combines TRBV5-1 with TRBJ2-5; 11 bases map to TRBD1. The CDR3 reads CASSVGTGGDSQYF. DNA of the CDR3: TGCGCCAGCAGCGTCGGGACAGGGGGAGACTCCCAGTACTTC.